This T cell receptor (beta chain) emerged from a study of OX40 agonist ivuxolimab in advanced cancers. The assay was immunoSEQ multiplex PCR, and TCRdb's table has in-frame clones only and misses some. The sample has tens of thousands of clones; 84% are singletons. The sample in question was CD4+ or CD8+ T cells sorted from blood, obtained in a trial of the OX40 agonist ivuxolimab. This clonotype originated in an adult with an advanced solid tumor such as melanoma, head and neck, liver or kidney cancer.

As DNA, the CDR3 is TGTGCCAGCAAAAAGGGGGGGAGGGATGGCTACACCTTC. As protein: CASKKGGRDGYTF. J is TRBJ1-2 and V is TRBV6-5; D is perhaps TRBD1 (6 bases). The CDR3 is 13 residues long. Trimming cost V 7 bases and J 6 bases, with 15 bases left between them. Germline V gene data show CDR1 as MNHEY and CDR2 as SVGAGI.